This T cell receptor beta chain comes out of a study of T cell responses to AZD1222 COVID-19 vaccine. General study points: Spike-specific TCR breadth and depth were elevated following two AZD1222 doses. The donor cohort was predominantly white British with a female majority, and clonal diversity may have been underestimated. Spike-spanning, vaccine-associated CD4 TCRs were dominant at 160-218 and 743-854.

With respect to this clone: The antigen remains undetermined.

TCRdb keeps only in-frame clones here, not all; method: immunoSEQ multiplex PCR. The table shows approximately 190,000 clones, with more than 80% occurring only once. This TCR was sampled from an adult who received the MenACWY meningococcal vaccine as a control. The sample consisted of peripheral blood, taken 28 days after the second dose of the MenACWY control vaccine.

The CDR3 is CASSAGGAGATEAFF. For the CDR3, the DNA is TGTGCCAGCAGTGCGGGGGGCGCAGGGGCCACTGAAGCTTTCTTT. J is TRBJ1-1 and V is TRBV6-4, with a possible D match to TRBD1 (6 bases). The CDR3 sequence is 15 residues long. Trimming removed 4 bases from V and 4 bases from J, with 16 bases in between. Germline CDR1 is MRHNA and CDR2 is SNTAGT.